Shown below are 20 T cell receptor beta chains from a single sample sequenced in a study of T cells in Graves' hyperthyroidism and ophthalmopathy (dated by TCRdb to between 2018 and 2021). Library creation used multiplex PCR. The listed sequencing device is Illumina HiSeq 2000. Amplification of TCR beta CDR3 regions was carried out from RNA transcripts. The first round of RT-PCR for the TCR CDR3 was performed with the HTBI primer set and the Qiagen OneStep RT-PCR kit. TCRdb reanalyzed the raw reads on its own, using fastp at Q25 for trimming and MiXCR for clone calling, and kept in-frame beta chains. Every CDR3 protein is listed once, alongside the most common genes and DNA of its rows. The sample table holds 500,000 to 650,000 distinct CDR3 sequences, of which approximately 14% were seen once. Clones ranked in the top ten supply roughly 13% of the sample. The sample comprised blood. The source is a woman between 40 and 55 years old with Graves' hyperthyroidism.

V and J are TRBV10-3 and TRBJ1-2; unclear D gene. There are 9 residues in the CDR3. Germline V gene data show CDR1 as ENHRY and CDR2 as SYGVKD. V dropped 8 bases and J dropped 8 bases, with 6 bases sitting between them. This CDR3 is CAIGEGYTF. The CDR3 nucleotides are TGTGCCATCGGGGAAGGCTACACCTTC.

This clonotype was seen many times. V gene TRBV2 combines with J gene TRBJ2-7, with a weak D call TRBD1 (6 bases). The CDR3 spans 15 residues. V lost 2 bases and J lost 2, with 13 bases in between. Germline V gene sequence: CDR1 SNHLY, CDR2 FYNNEI. This CDR3 reads CASSEYQGPAYEQYF. The CDR3 nucleotides are TGTGCCAGCAGTGAATATCAGGGGCCAGCCTACGAGCAGTACTTC.

Note on this clonotype: Given a much more abundant clone one base away, this may be a read error. J is TRBJ2-1 and V is TRBV24-1; possibly TRBD1 for D (5 bases). This CDR3 has 16 amino acids. Trimming removed 4 bases from V and 5 bases from J, with 17 bases in between. Germline V gives CDR1 KGHDR, CDR2 SFDVKD. CDR3: CATSESSAGSDNEQFF. The CDR3 DNA follows: TGTGCCACCAGTGAGTCCAGTGCAGGGTCGGACAATGAGCAGTTCTTC.

The CDR3 DNA follows: TGCGCCAGCAGCTCTTATGTAGGAGAGACCCAGTACTTC. Amino acid sequence: CASSSYVGETQYF. The chain uses TRBV5-1 and TRBJ2-5; D uncertain. CDR1 and CDR2 (germline): SGHRS, YFSETQ. V was shortened by 3 bases and J by 4 bases, with 10 bases between the two germline ends. The CDR3 runs 13 residues.

This clonotype has at least ten counts. CDR3: CASSLEFQSYNEQFF. Written as DNA, the CDR3 is TGTGCCAGCAGCTTAGAATTCCAGTCCTACAATGAGCAGTTCTTC. The genes are TRBV7-2 and TRBJ2-1; D gene ambiguous. Germline CDR1 and CDR2: SGHTA and FQGNSA. CDR3 length: 15 residues. V lost 1 base, J lost 1 base, and 8 bases lay in between.

In its sample, this clonotype was seen many times. The V call is TRBV11-2, the J call TRBJ2-7, with 12 bases identical to TRBD2. CDR3 length: 15 residues. Germline lookup yields CDR1 SGHAT and CDR2 FQNNGV. Trimming at V came to 0 bases and at J to 7 bases, leaving 4 bases not matched to a gene. This CDR3 reads CASSLELAGGIEQYF. The CDR3 DNA reads TGTGCCAGCAGCTTAGAACTAGCGGGAGGAATAGAGCAGTACTTC.

Only a few counts were recorded for this clonotype. Compared with germline, one end of the junction differs, possibly owing to a read error. The chain is built from TRBV11-2 and TRBJ2-2; 11 bases align to TRBD1. Germline lookup yields CDR1 SGHAT and CDR2 FQNNGV. The CDR3 sequence is 16 residues long. The CDR3 spells CASSPGQGVYTGQLFF. DNA for the CDR3: TGTGCCAGCAGCCCGGGACAGGGGGTCTACACCGGGCAGCTGTTTTTT.

Many counts were recorded for this clonotype. V gene TRBV7-2 combines with J gene TRBJ2-6; 7 nucleotides match TRBD1. CDR1 and CDR2 (germline): SGHTA, FQGNSA. Trimming cost V 5 bases and J 3 bases; bases outside gene matches: 16. There are 19 residues in the CDR3. In DNA form, the CDR3 reads TGTGCCAGCAGCCCCCGGGACAGAGTATTCTCCGGTGGGGCCAACGTCCTGACTTTC. Residues: CASSPRDRVFSGGANVLTF.

This clonotype was recorded at least ten times. The chain joins TRBV2 to TRBJ1-5; 8 positions match TRBD1. Germline-derived CDR1 and CDR2 are SNHLY and FYNNEI. Trimming took 8 bases from V and 5 from J; bases not matched to a gene: 8. CDR3 length: 14 amino acids. In DNA, the CDR3 is TGTGCCAGCCTCCGGGACAGGACGTATCAGCCCCAGCATTTT. This codes for CASLRDRTYQPQHF.

This clonotype was seen ten or more times. V usage is TRBV24-1 and J usage is TRBJ1-5; possibly TRBD1 for D (6 bases). CDR3 length: 17 amino acids. V was pared by 2 bases and J by 0 bases, with 13 bases between. CDR1 and CDR2 (germline): KGHDR, SFDVKD. CDR3 protein: CATSDSPGAHSNQPQHF. The DNA for the CDR3 is TGTGCCACCAGTGATTCGCCAGGGGCCCATAGCAATCAGCCCCAGCATTTT.

At least ten counts were recorded for this clonotype. The chain has TRBV2 and TRBJ2-3, with TRBD2 identical over 13 bases. The germline gives CDR1 SNHLY, CDR2 FYNNEI. This CDR3 has 15 amino acids. Trimming at V came to 8 bases and at J to 5 bases, leaving 7 bases not matched to a gene. The CDR3 coding sequence is TGTGCCAGCCAGGGACTAGCGGGATTTGGAGATACGCAGTATTTT. Translated, it gives CASQGLAGFGDTQYF.

In this sample, this clonotype turned up many times. The chain recombines TRBV5-5 with TRBJ1-1; D might be TRBD1 (5 bases). Trimming took 3 bases from V and 0 from J, leaving 9 bases between them. Germline values: CDR1 SGHKS, CDR2 YYEKEE (reference sequence). There are 14 residues in the CDR3. The CDR3 coding sequence is TGTGCCAGCAGCTCACAGGCAATGAACACTGAAGCTTTCTTT. This gives the protein CASSSQAMNTEAFF.

For this clonotype: With a much larger clone just one base away, this may be a read error. The CDR3, as DNA: TGCAGTGCTAGAGATCTGGACCTTGAGCAGTACTTC. This translates into CSARDLDLEQYF. The chain links TRBV20-1 to TRBJ2-7; the D is unclear. There are 12 residues in the CDR3. V was shortened by 0 bases and J by 7 bases, with 10 bases between the two germline ends. The germline V gene has CDR1 DFQATT and CDR2 SNEGSKA (reference sequence).

This clonotype was detected ten times or more. The CDR3 sequence: CASSLELSTLAKNIQYF. Here the CDR3 DNA reads TGTGCCAGCAGTTTAGAGCTCAGTACTCTAGCCAAAAACATTCAGTACTTC. V and J are TRBV12-3 or TRBV12-4 and TRBJ2-4; D uncertain. Trimming removed 1 base at V and 0 bases at J, with 13 bases between. The CDR3 consists of 17 residues.

As to this clonotype: A read error may be the cause here, since a much bigger clone is one base away. In DNA, the CDR3 is TGTGCCAGCAGTTTAGTAGCAGGGAACGCTGAAGCTCTCTTT. Its translation is CASSLVAGNAEALF. This rearrangement joins TRBV12-3 or TRBV12-4 to TRBJ1-1, with a weak D call TRBD1 (5 bases). This CDR3 is 14 amino acids long.

Remarks on this clonotype: It may be a read error: a sequence one base away is much more abundant. It is likely a read error, because the conserved phenylalanine at the end of the CDR3 is missing. V is TRBV20-1 and J is TRBJ2-3, with a possible D match to TRBD2 (6 bases). The length of the CDR3 is 15 residues. Germline V gene data show CDR1 as DFQATT and CDR2 as SNEGSKA (reference sequence). The V and J ends lost 6 bases and 1 base respectively, with 17 bases between them. CDR3 sequence: CSASTRASGTDTQYL. As DNA, the CDR3 is TGCAGTGCCTCAACCCGGGCTAGCGGCACAGATACGCAGTATCTT.

There are many counts of this clonotype. This rearrangement joins TRBV7-8 to TRBJ1-1, with D unresolved. CDR1 and CDR2 (germline): SGHVS, FQNEAQ. This CDR3 spans 15 amino acids. With 0 bases removed from V and 4 bases from J, the gap between germline ends came to 12 bases. The CDR3 is CASSLANIPITEAFF. In nucleotides, the CDR3 is TGTGCCAGCAGCTTAGCGAATATCCCCATCACTGAAGCTTTCTTT.

CDR3 nucleotide sequence: TGTGCCAGCAACCCCGGGCCAAGCTCCTACAATGAGCAGTTCTTC. As protein: CASNPGPSSYNEQFF. The V gene is TRBV9, the J gene TRBJ2-1; D ambiguous. V was pared by 6 bases and J by 0 bases, with 13 bases between. The length of the CDR3 is 15 residues. Germline assignment: CDR1 SGDLS and CDR2 YYNGEE.

This clonotype was recorded only once. The genes are TRBV4-1 and TRBJ1-4, with 10 bases matching TRBD1. The CDR3 loop spans 15 amino acids. V was pared by 1 base and J by 6 bases, with 2 bases of the junction left unmatched. Germline values: CDR1 MGHRA, CDR2 YSYEKL. CDR3 region: CASSQAGTGDEKLFF. Written as DNA, the CDR3 is TGCGCCAGCAGCCAAGCCGGGACAGGGGATGAAAAACTGTTTTTT.

The gene calls are TRBV19 and TRBJ1-1; D is perhaps TRBD1 (5 bases). With 7 bases removed from V and 0 bases from J, the gap between germline ends came to 12 bases. Looked up from germline, CDR1 is LNHDA and CDR2 is SQIVND (reference sequence). The CDR3 extends over 14 amino acids. The CDR3 DNA reads as TGTGCCAGTACCCCGACAGTACTGAACACTGAAGCTTTCTTT. This translates into CASTPTVLNTEAFF.